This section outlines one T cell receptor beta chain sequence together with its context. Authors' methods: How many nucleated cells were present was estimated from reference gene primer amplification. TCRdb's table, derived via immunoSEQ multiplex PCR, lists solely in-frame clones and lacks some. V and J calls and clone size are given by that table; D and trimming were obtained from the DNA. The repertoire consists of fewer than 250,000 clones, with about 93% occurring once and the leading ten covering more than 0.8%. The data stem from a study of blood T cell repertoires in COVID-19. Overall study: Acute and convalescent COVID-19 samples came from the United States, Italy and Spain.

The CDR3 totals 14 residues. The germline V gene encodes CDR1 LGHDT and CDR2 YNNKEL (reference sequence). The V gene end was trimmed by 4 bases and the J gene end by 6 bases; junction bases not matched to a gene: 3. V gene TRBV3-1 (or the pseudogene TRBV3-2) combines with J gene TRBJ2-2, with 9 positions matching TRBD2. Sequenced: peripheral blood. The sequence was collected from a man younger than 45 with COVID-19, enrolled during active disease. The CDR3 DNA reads TGTGCCAGCAGCCTAAGCGGGGGGCCCGGGGAGCTGTTTTTT. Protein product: CASSLSGGPGELFF.